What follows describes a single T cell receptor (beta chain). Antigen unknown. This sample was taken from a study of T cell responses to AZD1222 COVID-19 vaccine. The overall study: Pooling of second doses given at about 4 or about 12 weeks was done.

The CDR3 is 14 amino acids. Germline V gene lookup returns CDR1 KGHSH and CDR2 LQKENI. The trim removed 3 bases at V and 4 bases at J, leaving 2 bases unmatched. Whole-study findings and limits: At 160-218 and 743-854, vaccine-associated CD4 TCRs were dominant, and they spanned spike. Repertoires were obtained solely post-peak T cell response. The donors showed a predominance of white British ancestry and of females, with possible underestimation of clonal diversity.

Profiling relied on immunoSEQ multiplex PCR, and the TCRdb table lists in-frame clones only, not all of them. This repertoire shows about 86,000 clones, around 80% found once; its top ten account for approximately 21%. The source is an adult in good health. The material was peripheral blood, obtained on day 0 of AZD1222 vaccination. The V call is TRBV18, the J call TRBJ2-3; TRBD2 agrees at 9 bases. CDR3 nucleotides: TGTGCCAGCTCACCCCGGACTAGCGCAGATACGCAGTATTTT. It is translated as CASSPRTSADTQYF.